The 9 T cell receptor beta chains listed next were all sequenced from one sample in a study of T cell changes during pregnancy in multiple sclerosis. Repertoires were generated with immunoSEQ multiplex PCR, while TCRdb's copy carries only in-frame clones and drops some. The sample holds tens of thousands of clones, 91% seen once. Sequencing used peripheral blood, obtained in the second trimester of pregnancy. The receptors derive from a female donor with multiple sclerosis, enrolled in a pregnancy study.

The chain is built from TRBV7-8 and TRBJ2-7; tentative D call: TRBD2 (5 bases). This CDR3 contains 15 residues. Germline lookup yields CDR1 SGHVS and CDR2 FQNEAQ. The V end was cut by 5 bases, the J end by 1 base, with 15 bases between. The CDR3 DNA follows: TGTGCCAGCAGCGCACGCCCTCTAGCTTCCTACGAGCAGTACTTC. Translated, it gives CASSARPLASYEQYF.

V usage is TRBV18 and J usage is TRBJ1-2; tentative D call: TRBD1 (5 bases). Between the trimmed V and J ends, which lost 2 bases and 4 bases, there was a span of 8 bases. CDR3 size: 13 residues. Germline V gene sequence: CDR1 KGHSH, CDR2 LQKENI. In DNA, the CDR3 is TGTGCCAGCTCACCATCAGGGTCCTATGGCTACACCTTC. Residues: CASSPSGSYGYTF. The whole variable domain, remainder taken from reference TRBV18 and TRBJ1-2, is NAGVMQNPRHLVRRRGQEARLRCSPMKGHSHVYWYRQLPEEGLKFMVYLQKENIIDESGMPKERFSAEFPKEGPSILRIQQVVRGDSAAYFCASSPSGSYGYTFGSGTRLTVV.

The V and J genes are TRBV4-1 and TRBJ1-2; D remains unclear. Trimming shortened V by 4 bases and J by 7 bases, and 19 bases separated the two germline ends. The CDR3 covers 15 residues. The germline V gene has CDR1 MGHRA and CDR2 YSYEKL. The CDR3 DNA follows: TGCGCCAGCAGCCGCGAACAGATCACCCATCGTGGCTACACCTTC. Its protein is CASSREQITHRGYTF.

The V and J genes are TRBV19 and TRBJ1-3; D not resolved. V lost 4 bases and J 2 bases, leaving 3 bases between the germline ends. The germline gives CDR1 LNHDA, CDR2 SQIVND (reference sequence). This CDR3 is built from 12 residues. CDR3 loop: CASSTTGNTIYF. In DNA, the CDR3 is TGTGCCAGTAGTACTACTGGAAACACCATATATTTT.

The chain carries TRBV4-3 and TRBJ1-2; 7 nucleotides align to TRBD1. The V and J ends lost 1 base and 6 bases, in that order; junction bases with no gene match: 8. The CDR3 is 15 amino acids. Per germline, CDR1 LGHNA and CDR2 YSLEER. Here the CDR3 reads CASSQVGGGLDGYTF. The CDR3 DNA follows: TGCGCCAGCAGCCAAGTTGGAGGGGGCCTCGATGGCTACACCTTC.

This chain links TRBV6-4 with TRBJ2-1; D perhaps matches TRBD2 (6 bases). The CDR3 consists of 13 residues. Germline V lookup: CDR1 MRHNA, CDR2 SNTAGT. The V gene lost 5 bases and the J gene lost 9 bases, with 14 bases spanning the gap. The CDR3 spells CASSRREFGEQFF. The CDR3 bases are TGTGCCAGCAGTCGTCGGGAGTTCGGTGAGCAGTTCTTC.

V gene TRBV2 combines with J gene TRBJ2-3; the match to TRBD2 covers 10 bases. Looked up from germline, CDR1 is SNHLY and CDR2 is FYNNEI. Trimming took 6 bases from V and 0 from J; bases not matched to a gene: 3. The CDR3 is 15 amino acids. CDR3 nucleotide sequence: TGTGCCAGCAGGCGACTAGCGGGTAGCACAGATACGCAGTATTTT. Protein: CASRRLAGSTDTQYF.

The CDR3 region has the DNA TGTGCCAGCAGCCTAACGGACAGACCCTACGAGCAGTACTTC. Translating gives CASSLTDRPYEQYF. The rearrangement links TRBV7-9 to TRBJ2-7; weak D call: TRBD1 (6 bases). The germline V gene has CDR1 SEHNR and CDR2 FQNEAQ (reference sequence). The CDR3 runs to 14 residues. The V end was cut by 5 bases, the J end by 2 bases, with 13 bases between.

Within the sample, this clone is medium-sized. The chain uses TRBV4-3 and TRBJ2-7, with TRBD2 matching 7 bases. Germline values: CDR1 LGHNA, CDR2 YSLEER. CDR3 length equals 15 residues. J gave up 0 bases and V 4 bases, and 6 bases lay outside the gene matches. The CDR3 DNA follows: TGCGCCAGCAGCCTAAGTAGCGGGTACTCCTACGAGCAGTACTTC. Protein product: CASSLSSGYSYEQYF.